The clone carrying this T cell receptor beta chain was counted a single time. Its antigen is undetermined. This sample was included in a study of identifying expanded T cells in peripheral blood. General observations from the study: About 1.3 clones differed between technical replicates, versus approximately 17 and 20 over time.

The CDR3 is 14 amino acids. The germline V and J ends were trimmed by 1 base and 9 bases, with 10 bases remaining between them. The germline V gene has CDR1 PRHDT and CDR2 FYEKMQ (reference sequence). Sequencing was performed with immunoSEQ multiplex PCR; in TCRdb, only in-frame clones are kept and a portion is missing. The data contain about 90,000 clones, about 90% of them singletons. The rearrangement uses TRBV13 and TRBJ1-6; tentative D call: TRBD1 (5 bases). What was sequenced was blood. This receptor was obtained from a person aged 18 to 70 in good health. The CDR3 here is CASSLVTQGSPLHF. The CDR3 DNA reads as TGTGCCAGCAGCTTAGTGACCCAGGGTTCACCCCTCCACTTT.